These 27 T cell receptor beta chains came from one sample sequenced in a study of blood T cell repertoires in COVID-19. The table came from immunoSEQ multiplex PCR; TCRdb's copy has only in-frame clones and leaves some out. Among 310,000 or so clones listed, 70% to 90% were seen once. The sample comprised peripheral blood. These receptors all stem from a man aged 18 to 29 who had recovered from COVID-19.

The chain's CDR3 is CASSYFIQGQGSPLHF. CDR3 nucleotides: TGTGCCAGCAGCTACTTTATCCAGGGTCAGGGTTCACCCCTCCACTTT. The chain combines TRBV27 with TRBJ1-6; D possibly corresponds to TRBD1 (5 bases). In germline, CDR1 is MNHEY, CDR2 SMNVEV (reference sequence). Deletions cut 6 bases from V and 9 bases from J, with 21 bases between. The CDR3 is 16 residues long.

About this clone itself: Sequence at one end of the junction differs from germline and may be a read error. The chain recombines TRBV27 with TRBJ2-7, with 7 nucleotides matching TRBD1. The length of the CDR3 is 17 residues. Germline V gives CDR1 MNHEY, CDR2 SMNVEV (reference sequence). The CDR3 loop reads CASSLSPGTVPGYAQYF. CDR3 nucleotides: TGTGCCAGCAGTTTATCCCCCGGGACAGTTCCCGGCTACGCGCAGTACTTC.

The rearrangement joins TRBV10-3 to TRBJ2-2; 13 positions agree with TRBD2. CDR3 length: 19 residues. Trimming took 0 bases from V and 5 from J; bases not matched to a gene: 9. Germline CDR1 ENHRY, CDR2 SYGVKD. In DNA form, the CDR3 reads TGTGCCATCAGTGAGTCGGTAGGACTAGCGGGAGTTAGGACCGGGGAGCTGTTTTTT. It specifies CAISESVGLAGVRTGELFF.

V usage is TRBV20-1 and J usage is TRBJ2-7; D uncertain. The germline gives CDR1 DFQATT, CDR2 SNEGSKA (reference sequence). V dropped 5 bases and J dropped 4 bases, with 9 bases sitting between them. This CDR3 is built from 11 residues. The DNA of the CDR3 is TGCAGTGCTTTTGCGAGTTACGAGCAGTACTTC. It codes for CSAFASYEQYF.

The gene calls are TRBV9 and TRBJ1-3; D call uncertain. CDR3 size: 18 residues. Trimming shortened V by 5 bases and J by 2 bases, and 23 bases separated the two germline ends. Germline CDR1 is SGDLS and CDR2 is YYNGEE. The CDR3 coding sequence is TGTGCCAGCAGTGAGACTCCCCCCGGCCCGAGGGCTGGAAACACCATATATTTT. It translates to CASSETPPGPRAGNTIYF.

The chain recombines TRBV11-2 with TRBJ1-1; a possible D gene is TRBD1 (5 bases). V shed 4 bases and J shed 3 bases, with 9 bases lying between them. CDR1 SGHAT and CDR2 FQNNGV come from the germline V gene. This CDR3 is 13 amino acids long. The CDR3 region is CASSWRGDTEAFF. Here the CDR3 DNA reads TGTGCCAGCAGCTGGAGGGGAGACACTGAAGCTTTCTTT.

This rearrangement joins TRBV7-2 to TRBJ1-4; D is unresolved. There are 15 residues in the CDR3. CDR1 is SGHTA, CDR2 FQGNSA, per germline. V was cut by 7 bases and J by 8 bases, with 20 bases left in between. CDR3 DNA: TGTGCCAGCACCTTGATGGGAGTTGGCTCCGAAAAACTGTTTTTT. Translated, it gives CASTLMGVGSEKLFF.

The chain has TRBV4-1 and TRBJ1-1, with D hard to call. Germline-derived CDR1 and CDR2 are MGHRA and YSYEKL. The length of the CDR3 is 15 residues. Trimming pared 2 bases from V and 3 bases from J, leaving 13 bases between. The CDR3, as DNA: TGCGCCAGCAGCCAACCACCTAGAGGTGACACTGAAGCTTTCTTT. Protein sequence: CASSQPPRGDTEAFF.

This chain links TRBV4-2 with TRBJ2-3, with 9 positions matching TRBD2. The trim removed 4 bases at V and 2 bases at J, leaving 19 bases unmatched. Germline CDR1 reads LGHNA; CDR2 reads YNFKEQ. The CDR3 extends over 20 amino acids. As DNA, the CDR3 is TGTGCCAGCAGCCGCCTGCCTTCTAGCGGGGACCCCGCGTCCACAGATACGCAGTATTTT. This encodes CASSRLPSSGDPASTDTQYF.

The CDR3 here is CASSSQGSGGYTF. CDR3 nucleotide sequence: TGTGCCAGCAGTTCACAGGGAAGTGGGGGCTACACCTTC. The chain links TRBV5-6 to TRBJ1-2; possible D gene TRBD1, 6 bases. There are 13 residues in the CDR3. Per the germline V gene, CDR1 is SGHDT and CDR2 is YYEEEE. V was pared by 5 bases and J by 8 bases, with 16 bases between.

V usage is TRBV5-1 and J usage is TRBJ2-1; 7 bases match TRBD2. The CDR3 is 16 amino acids. With 0 bases clipped from V and 3 bases from J, the junction kept 6 bases outside the gene matches. Germline assignment: CDR1 SGHRS and CDR2 YFSETQ. CDR3 nucleotide sequence: TGCGCCAGCAGCTTGGTGGCTAGCGGAGACTACAATGAGCAGTTCTTC. This sequence encodes CASSLVASGDYNEQFF. The variable domain in full, completed from reference TRBV5-1 and TRBJ2-1, reads KAGVTQTPRYLIKTRGQQVTLSCSPISGHRSVSWYQQTPGQGLQFLFEYFSETQRNKGNFPGRFSGRQFSNSRSEMNVSTLELGDSALYLCASSLVASGDYNEQFFGPGTRLTVL.

This chain links TRBV18 with TRBJ2-7; no clear D. V was shortened by 0 bases and J by 3 bases, with 12 bases between the two germline ends. CDR3 length: 15 amino acids. Germline V gene sequence: CDR1 KGHSH, CDR2 LQKENI. The chain's CDR3 is CASSPPSGFNYEQYF. DNA of the CDR3: TGTGCCAGCTCACCACCCTCAGGATTCAACTACGAGCAGTACTTC.

CDR3 region: CASSLRVAKNIQYF. The DNA of the CDR3 is TGTGCCAGCAGTCTCAGGGTAGCCAAAAACATTCAGTACTTC. The chain uses TRBV6-5 and TRBJ2-4; TRBD1 might be the D (5 bases). The CDR3 spans 14 residues. Germline V CDR1 and CDR2: MNHEY, SVGAGI. Deletions cut 5 bases from V and 0 bases from J, with 8 bases between.

This sequence joins TRBV25-1 and TRBJ1-1, with 10 bases lining up with TRBD1. From germline, CDR1 is MGHDK and CDR2 SYGVNS. The J segment lost 1 base and the V segment lost 10 bases, leaving 12 bases of the junction unmatched. There are 16 residues in the CDR3. CDR3 loop: CATIRDRGVGNTEAFF. For the CDR3, the DNA is TGTGCCACCATCCGGGACAGGGGAGTTGGGAACACTGAAGCTTTCTTT.

V is TRBV7-9 and J is TRBJ2-3; 7 bases align to TRBD2. Per germline, CDR1 SEHNR and CDR2 FQNEAQ (reference sequence). J lost 4 bases, V lost 5 bases, and 15 bases had no gene match. The CDR3 length is 17 residues. The CDR3 loop is CASSPGMGGLLSDTQYF. The CDR3 nucleotides are TGTGCCAGCAGCCCCGGTATGGGAGGGCTCCTCTCAGATACGCAGTATTTT.

This chain links TRBV18 with TRBJ2-7, with TRBD1 as a possible D gene (6 bases). V was shortened by 1 base and J by 1 base, with 11 bases between the two germline ends. The CDR3 spans 15 residues. Germline assignment: CDR1 KGHSH and CDR2 LQKENI. The CDR3 region is CASSPQTGRSYEQYF. Written as DNA, the CDR3 is TGTGCCAGCTCACCACAGACAGGTCGGTCCTACGAGCAGTACTTC. Using reference TRBV18 and TRBJ2-7 for the parts outside the CDR3, the full variable domain is NAGVMQNPRHLVRRRGQEARLRCSPMKGHSHVYWYRQLPEEGLKFMVYLQKENIIDESGMPKERFSAEFPKEGPSILRIQQVVRGDSAAYFCASSPQTGRSYEQYFGPGTRLTVT.

The chain is built from TRBV11-2 and TRBJ1-5; unclear D gene. The V and J ends lost 5 bases and 0 bases respectively, with 5 bases between them. Per germline, CDR1 SGHAT and CDR2 FQNNGV. The CDR3 has 13 residues. This chain's CDR3 is CASSINSNQPQHF. In nucleotides, the CDR3 is TGTGCCAGCAGCATCAATAGCAATCAGCCCCAGCATTTT.

The V call is TRBV7-2, the J call TRBJ2-7; 8 nucleotides line up with TRBD2. The germline V gene encodes CDR1 SGHTA and CDR2 FQGNSA. The CDR3 contains 14 residues. Trimming at V came to 6 bases and at J to 1 base, leaving 5 bases not matched to a gene. Written as DNA, the CDR3 is TGTGCCAGCAGTAGTACTAGCGGATCCTACGAGCAGTACTTC. This encodes CASSSTSGSYEQYF.

V is TRBV29-1 and J is TRBJ2-1, with 11 bases that match TRBD1. Germline V gene sequence: CDR1 SQVTM, CDR2 ANQGSEA. V gave up 3 bases and J gave up 5 bases; unmatched junction bases: 9. The CDR3 covers 16 residues. CDR3 in DNA: TGCAGCGTTGAGGTAAAAAGGGGACAGGGGGACAATGAGCAGTTCTTC. Translation gives CSVEVKRGQGDNEQFF.

This sequence joins TRBV29-1 and TRBJ1-1; the match to TRBD1 covers 9 bases. V gave up 6 bases and J gave up 3 bases; unmatched junction bases: 5. The CDR3 totals 13 residues. Germline lookup yields CDR1 SQVTM and CDR2 ANQGSEA. The CDR3 here is CSVHDRGDTEAFF. DNA for the CDR3: TGCAGCGTCCACGACAGGGGGGACACTGAAGCTTTCTTT.

This clone was counted only a few times. V gene TRBV19 combines with J gene TRBJ2-2, with D perhaps matching TRBD2 (5 bases). V shed 1 base and J shed 6 bases, with 6 bases lying between them. Germline V CDR1 and CDR2: LNHDA, SQIVND (reference sequence). The CDR3 covers 13 residues. CDR3 nucleotides: TGTGCCAGTAGTATAGGGACTCCCGGGGAGCTGTTTTTT. Its translation: CASSIGTPGELFF.

Of note for this clone: Other DNA sequences from this sample encode an identical CDR3 as well. This chain joins TRBV7-2 and TRBJ1-2, with TRBD1 identical over 9 bases. This CDR3 region has 13 residues. Looked up from germline, CDR1 is SGHTA and CDR2 is FQGNSA. Losses at the gene ends were 4 bases for V and 4 bases for J; bases not matched to a gene: 1. The CDR3 protein is CASSSGQGYGYTF. The CDR3 coding sequence is TGTGCCAGCAGCTCGGGACAGGGCTATGGCTACACCTTC. The full variable domain, completed using reference TRBV7-2 and TRBJ1-2, is GAGVSQSPSNKVTEKGKDVELRCDPISGHTALYWYRQSLGQGLEFLIYFQGNSAPDKSGLPSDRFSAERTGGSVSTLTIQRTQQEDSAVYLCASSSGQGYGYTFGSGTRLTVV.

The chain has TRBV6-2 or TRBV6-3 and TRBJ2-3, with 7 bases aligning to TRBD2. V dropped 2 bases and J dropped 1; count of bases not matched to a gene: 15. CDR1 and CDR2 from the germline V gene are MNHEY and SVGEGT. The CDR3 covers 19 residues. Here the CDR3 reads CASSYLSGDPGWRTDTQYF. The CDR3 DNA sequence: TGTGCCAGCAGTTACCTCAGCGGGGACCCGGGGTGGCGCACAGATACGCAGTATTTT.

The chain joins TRBV4-3 to TRBJ1-2; tentatively, D is TRBD1 (5 bases). Germline V gene lookup returns CDR1 LGHNA and CDR2 YSLEER. This CDR3 has 14 residues. Trimming cost V 0 bases and J 5 bases, with 10 bases left between them. The CDR3 coding sequence is TGCGCCAGCAGCCAAGAGACAGAACTATATGGCTACACCTTC. It is translated as CASSQETELYGYTF.

This chain links TRBV29-1 with TRBJ1-3, with a weak D call TRBD1 (5 bases). Germline assignment: CDR1 SQVTM and CDR2 ANQGSEA. This CDR3 spans 15 amino acids. Trimming cost V 4 bases and J 4 bases, with 17 bases left between them. CDR3 sequence reads: CSVAEAGLIGNTIYF. For the CDR3, the DNA is TGCAGCGTTGCAGAGGCAGGGCTCATCGGAAACACCATATATTTT.

The V and J genes are TRBV2 and TRBJ1-1; 7 bases fit TRBD1. Germline CDR1 is SNHLY and CDR2 is FYNNEI. This CDR3 has 13 residues. The ends lost 6 bases at V and 1 base at J; junction bases unmatched: 2. The CDR3 DNA reads as TGTGCCAGCAGGAGACAGGGGAACACTGAAGCTTTCTTT. Encoded protein: CASRRQGNTEAFF.

This clone was picked up one time. At one boundary the junction diverges from the germline segment, which might be a read error. V is TRBV3-1 (or the pseudogene TRBV3-2) and J is TRBJ2-7; D is unclear. The germline V gene has CDR1 LGHDT and CDR2 YNNKEL (reference sequence). This CDR3 contains 11 residues. CDR3 bases: TGTGCCAGCAGCCAATCGACGGAGCGGTACTTC. This translates into CASSQSTERYF.